This paragraph reports one T cell receptor (beta chain). No antigen is known for it. No base quality information exists; no much larger clone differs at one position. Libraries came from the immunoSEQ multiplex PCR assay. The multiplex PCR relied on a mix of 60 forward primers for TCR Vbeta segments and 13 reverse primers for TCR Jbeta segments. Amplification of the CDR3 region of rearranged TCR beta genes was performed with a multiplex PCR assay on genomic DNA. Amplified TCR beta libraries were sequenced as 87-base-pair reads on the Illumina HiSeq System. Turning to the authors' computational methods: Across the 670 or so repertoires, a later analysis counted tens of millions of unique TCR beta chains, around 11 million of which were shared by at least two donors. A nearest-neighbor algorithm error-corrected the raw reads and collapsed the reads into unique sequences, merging closely related sequences to remove PCR and sequencing errors. V, D and J gene segments were assigned by aligning CDR3 sequences to IMGT reference sequences. For a sequence to be retained, a match of at least six nucleotides was required to both a V gene segment and a J gene segment. A rearrangement counted as productive if the CDR3 had no stop codons and remained in frame with V and J, and every other rearrangement counted as non-productive. Following IMGT convention, CDR3 was defined as the stretch from the second conserved V-encoded cysteine up to the conserved J-encoded phenylalanine. The earlier analysis of about 610 of the donors excluded any sequence lacking an unambiguous match to a single V gene segment. In an earlier analysis of about 590 of the donors, a V segment was called functional when productive rearrangements were above 56.7%, and segregating when the standard deviation between donors exceeded 5%. A statistical classification framework was built to diagnose cytomegalovirus status from the catalog of TCR beta chain sequences. In a later analysis, V and J genes were assigned by comparing TCR nucleotide sequences against IMGT/GENE-DB human TR gene sequences. The TCRdist pipeline was used in a later analysis to assign CDR3 sequences and most-parsimonious VDJ recombination scenarios. In a later analysis, every TCR beta chain was defined by the combination of its CDR3 amino acid sequence and its V-gene family, and reads without a unique V-gene family were dropped. To address suspected cross-contamination and a sequencing artifact, a later analysis removed 592 highly shared, low-generation-probability nucleotide sequences. In a later analysis, a clonal expansion index for each public chain was calculated from normalized within-repertoire ranks of inferred template counts. Generation probabilities in a later analysis came from a VDJ recombination model fitted to out-of-frame rearrangements, and those results were checked against IGoR. In a later analysis, TCR-TCR, TCR-HLA and TCR-CMV co-occurrence was scored with hypergeometric tests, and a repertoire-size bias correction was applied to TCR pairs. In a later analysis, false discovery rates were estimated by permuting HLA or CMV assignments 20 times. In a later analysis, co-occurring TCRs were grouped using DBSCAN, with TCRdist sequence similarity added in when clustering inside HLA-allele-positive subsets. Repertoires with fewer than 30,000 or more than 120,000 public chains were left out of co-occurrence clustering, as were five repertoires with anomalous nucleotide sharing. Here the immuneACCESS table is served through TCRdb, limited to in-frame sequences with V and J called. Missing clones are a known gap in these copies; in checked studies unresolved V genes cover under half, and the rest lacks a known reason. That table gives V, J and clone size, and the DNA gave D and trimming. The sample profile shows 200,000 to 250,000 clones; under 90% of them were found once. Jointly, the top ten make up 1.3% of the sample.

The CDR3 goes from the cysteine to the phenylalanine over 14 residues. This entry keeps only the CDR3 DNA: 42 bases, framed from base 1. V sheds 1 base and J sheds 2 bases, leaving 8 bases between their ends. CDR1 and CDR2, looked up from the germline V gene (reference sequence), are LNHDA and SQIVND. The cohort was made up of 500 to 850 healthy bone marrow donors. At the time of sampling, all cohort members were nominally healthy, though unrecorded immune exposures were likely present. CMV serostatus was positive for more than 250 and negative for about 55% of the roughly 670 cohort members, and was not recorded for this donor. Every donor gave a peripheral blood sample, and the peripheral blood mononuclear cells from that sample were used for TCR beta sequencing. Genomic DNA extraction from the blood cell samples was performed with the Qiagen DNeasy Blood Extraction Kit. This entry is derived from a study of cytomegalovirus exposure and HLA in healthy donors (TCRdb year 2017). General notes on the study: An earlier analysis of some 600 of the donors reported over 250 Gb of sequence data and 95 million to 130 million unique TCR beta sequences obtained from approximately 180 million T cells. To predict cytomegalovirus infection status, the study brought together high-throughput TCR immunosequencing, statistical association of individual TCRs with disease status, and machine learning. Donor age, sex, ethnicity and CMV serostatus were compiled alongside the repertoire data. Typing coverage differed by locus: A, B, C, DRB1 and DQB1 were typed in roughly 620-630 donors, DQA1 in 500 to 550, DPA1 in roughly 590, and DPB1 in 400 to 480. The study aimed to test whether signatures of past pathogen exposure could be identified by cataloging public T cell receptors. Of the roughly 400 genotyped donors, approximately 83% fell in the genetic ancestry cluster associated with self-reported Caucasian donors. In addition to the first cohort of approximately 650 subjects, a separate validation cohort of under 150 different subjects was used. An earlier analysis of 587 of the donors applied high-throughput TCR beta sequencing to assess whether each TCR beta V gene segment acted as functional or pseudogenic. Using immunosequencing, the study profiled T cell repertoires from some 670 subjects and related those repertoires to cytomegalovirus serostatus. HLA typing covered class I and class II loci at four-digit resolution. Every repertoire in the discovery cohort had been generated on one and the same sequencing platform. An early release that covered several hundred HLA-typed donors contained around 330 gigabases of sequencing data and approximately 85 million unique TCR sequences. A later genetic analysis took genome-wide SNP genotypes for about three fifths of the roughly 670 donors and used that subset as a discovery cohort. On average, about 240,000 unique TCR beta nucleotide sequences were sequenced per donor among fewer than 500 genotyped donors of the cohort, with roughly a sixth of those sequences being non-productive. Roughly 5 DR-DQ haplotypes were handled as single units for association and clustering because linkage in the cohort was strong. The later analysis used no new phenotypic data to find candidate immune exposures, relying instead on TCR beta sequences and their occurrence across donors. A later analysis re-analyzed previously published TCR beta repertoires from hundreds of donors and added high-resolution HLA genotyping to study TCR occurrence patterns. Points the paper makes about the study in general: In a later analysis, TCR association rates were found to vary across HLA loci, with the most associated TCRs seen for DRB1 alleles and the fewest for HLA-C alleles. A few of the identified cytomegalovirus-associated TCR beta chains were confirmed in vitro to be specific for cytomegalovirus antigens. The cohort was sequenced for TCR beta chains only, and without alpha or paired-chain data the features that could be detected were limited. For the cohort, immune exposure information was limited to CMV serostatus. Because counts were too low, 15 to 20 rarely observed V segments, including chromosome 9 orphons, were excluded from the earlier analysis of a few hundred of the donors. While some public TCRs were present in many individuals, most TCR sequences turned up only very rarely across donors. Roughly uniform sequencing depth across donors was assumed in presence/absence analyses, although this assumption may not hold. Linkage disequilibrium might explain the correlated functional status among segregating V segments, but an unknown experimental factor could not be excluded. In an earlier analysis of about 600 of the donors, most TCR beta V segments appeared in productive rearrangements about 87% or about 30% of the time, broadly matching IMGT annotations. Assigning TCR associations to individual alleles was difficult when HLA alleles, especially DR and DQ, strongly co-occurred. Several of the top co-occurrence clusters appeared to be linked to parvovirus B19, influenza, CMV and Epstein-Barr virus, according to a later analysis. A further reported finding was that TCR beta sequences accurately predicted the HLA-A and HLA-B alleles for most subjects in the first cohort. A later analysis associated 16,951 TCR beta sequences with specific HLA alleles at a false discovery rate of 0.05. It was suggested by the authors that the approach could potentially be generalized to other disease states and immunological phenotypes. Compared with equally common non-associated chains, HLA-associated TCR beta chains in a later analysis were more clonally expanded and had lower generation probabilities. A cluster of highly shared sequence variants was judged likely to be a technical artifact of the sequencing pipeline. According to a later analysis, most CMV-associated TCR beta chains appeared to be HLA-restricted, and the HLA associations seemed to be driven largely by CMV exposure. In a later genetic analysis, a missense DCLRE1C variant was associated with V-gene and J-gene trimming of TCR beta chains, and the association was replicated in an independent cohort. According to a later genetic analysis, donors in an Asian-associated ancestry cluster had fewer N-insertions in productive TCRs than the roughly 670-donor mean. The study listed over 150 TCR beta chains as associated with cytomegalovirus. Because the 87-base-pair reads could not distinguish some IMGT-functional V segments, including TRBV6-2 and TRBV6-3, those segments were excluded. HLA typing was unavailable for some donors at each locus, so association tests used only the typed subset. The classifier was reported to diagnose cytomegalovirus status with high specificity and sensitivity in both the original cohort and the validation cohort.

This TCR was recovered from a human donor in good health. Material for sequencing was PBMCs. Here the chain combines TRBV19 and TRBJ2-5; the best D guess is TRBD1, with 5 bases matching. The CDR3 region: CASSIGGGQETQYF. Read as DNA, the sequence is TGTGCCAGTAGTATAGGGGGCGGACAAGAGACCCAGTACTTC.